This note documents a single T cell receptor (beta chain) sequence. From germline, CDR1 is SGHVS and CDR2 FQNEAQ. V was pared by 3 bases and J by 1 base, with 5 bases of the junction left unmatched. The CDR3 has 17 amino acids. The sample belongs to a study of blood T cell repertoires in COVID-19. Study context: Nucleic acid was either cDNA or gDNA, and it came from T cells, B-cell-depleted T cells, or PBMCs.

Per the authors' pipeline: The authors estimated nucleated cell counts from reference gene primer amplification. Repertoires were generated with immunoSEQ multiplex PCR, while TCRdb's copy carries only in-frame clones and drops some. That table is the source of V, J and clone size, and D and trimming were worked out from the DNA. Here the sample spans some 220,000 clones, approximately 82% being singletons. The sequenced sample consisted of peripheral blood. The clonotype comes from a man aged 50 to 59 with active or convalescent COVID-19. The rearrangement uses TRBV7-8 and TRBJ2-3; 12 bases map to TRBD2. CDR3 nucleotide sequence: TGTGCCAGCAGCTTCCGACTAGCGGGAGTTGGCACAGATACGCAGTATTTT. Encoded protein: CASSFRLAGVGTDTQYF.